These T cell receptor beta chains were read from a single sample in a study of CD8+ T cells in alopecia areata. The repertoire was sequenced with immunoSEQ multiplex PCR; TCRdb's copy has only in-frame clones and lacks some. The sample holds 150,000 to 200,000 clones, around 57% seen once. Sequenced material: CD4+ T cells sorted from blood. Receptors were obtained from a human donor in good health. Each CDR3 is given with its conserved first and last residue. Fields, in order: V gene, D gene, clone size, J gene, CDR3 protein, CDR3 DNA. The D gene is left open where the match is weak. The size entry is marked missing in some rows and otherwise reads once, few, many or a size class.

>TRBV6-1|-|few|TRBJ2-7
CATSLADSYEQYF
TGTGCCACCTCGTTAGCGGACTCCTACGAGCAGTACTTC
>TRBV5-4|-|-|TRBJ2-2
CASSTLEGNTGELFF
TGTGCCAGCAGCACCCTCGAGGGGAACACCGGGGAGCTGTTTTTT
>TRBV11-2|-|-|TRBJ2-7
CATRAFSSYEQYF
TGTGCCACCAGGGCGTTTAGCTCCTACGAGCAGTACTTC
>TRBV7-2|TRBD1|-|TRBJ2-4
CASSWRTGVGDIQYF
TGTGCCAGCAGCTGGCGGACAGGGGTCGGGGACATTCAGTACTTC
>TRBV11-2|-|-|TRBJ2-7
CASSTGTMGEQYF
TGTGCCAGCAGCACAGGGACAATGGGCGAGCAGTACTTC
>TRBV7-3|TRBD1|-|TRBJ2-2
CASSRDRNTGELFF
TGTGCCAGCAGCCGGGACAGGAACACCGGGGAGCTGTTTTTT
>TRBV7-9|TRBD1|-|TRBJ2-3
CASSRGTGGTDTQYF
TGTGCCAGCAGCCGCGGGACAGGCGGCACAGATACGCAGTATTTT
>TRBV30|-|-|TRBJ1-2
CAWSVLRGYTF
TGTGCCTGGAGTGTGTTGAGGGGCTACACCTTC
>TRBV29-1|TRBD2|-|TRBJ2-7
CSGAAGTSGSYEQYF
TGCAGCGGGGCAGCTGGGACTAGCGGCTCCTACGAGCAGTACTTC
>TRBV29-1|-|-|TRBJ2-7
CSVDLGGGSSYEQYF
TGCAGCGTAGACCTCGGAGGGGGGAGCTCCTACGAGCAGTACTTC
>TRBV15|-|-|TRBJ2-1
CATSRYPDNEQFF
TGTGCCACCAGCAGATATCCAGACAATGAGCAGTTCTTC
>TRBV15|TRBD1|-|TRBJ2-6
CATSRDYGTGLSGANVLTF
TGTGCCACCAGCAGAGACTACGGGACAGGCCTTTCGGGGGCCAACGTCCTGACTTTC
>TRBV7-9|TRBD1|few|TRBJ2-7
CASSSMWGQAGEQYF
TGTGCCAGCAGCTCCATGTGGGGACAGGCCGGTGAGCAGTACTTC
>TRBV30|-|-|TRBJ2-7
CAWSVTRPYEQYF
TGTGCCTGGAGTGTCACACGGCCTTACGAGCAGTACTTC
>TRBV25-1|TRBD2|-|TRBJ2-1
CASSEWGGNNEQFF
TGTGCCAGCAGTGAATGGGGAGGGAACAATGAGCAGTTCTTC
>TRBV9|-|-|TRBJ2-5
CASSVDEGETQYF
TGTGCCAGCAGCGTTGATGAGGGAGAGACCCAGTACTTC
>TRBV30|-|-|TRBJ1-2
CAWSPPRVLNYGYTF
TGTGCCTGGAGCCCCCCCAGGGTCCTCAACTATGGCTACACCTTC
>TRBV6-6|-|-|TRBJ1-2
CASSSPTRSGYTF
TGTGCCAGCAGTTCCCCGACTCGATCTGGCTACACCTTC